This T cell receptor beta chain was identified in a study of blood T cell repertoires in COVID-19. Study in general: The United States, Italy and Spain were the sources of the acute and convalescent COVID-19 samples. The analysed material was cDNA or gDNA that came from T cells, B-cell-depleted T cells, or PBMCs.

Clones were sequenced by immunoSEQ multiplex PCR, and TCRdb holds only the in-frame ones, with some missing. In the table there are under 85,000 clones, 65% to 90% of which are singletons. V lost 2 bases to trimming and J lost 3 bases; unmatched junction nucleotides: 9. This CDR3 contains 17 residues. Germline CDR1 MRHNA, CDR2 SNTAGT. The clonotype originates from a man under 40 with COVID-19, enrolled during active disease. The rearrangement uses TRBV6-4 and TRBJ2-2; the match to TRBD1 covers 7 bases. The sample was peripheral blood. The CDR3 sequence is CASSDLGGPKDTGELFF. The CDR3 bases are TGTGCCAGCAGTGACCTAGGGGGCCCGAAGGACACCGGGGAGCTGTTTTTT.